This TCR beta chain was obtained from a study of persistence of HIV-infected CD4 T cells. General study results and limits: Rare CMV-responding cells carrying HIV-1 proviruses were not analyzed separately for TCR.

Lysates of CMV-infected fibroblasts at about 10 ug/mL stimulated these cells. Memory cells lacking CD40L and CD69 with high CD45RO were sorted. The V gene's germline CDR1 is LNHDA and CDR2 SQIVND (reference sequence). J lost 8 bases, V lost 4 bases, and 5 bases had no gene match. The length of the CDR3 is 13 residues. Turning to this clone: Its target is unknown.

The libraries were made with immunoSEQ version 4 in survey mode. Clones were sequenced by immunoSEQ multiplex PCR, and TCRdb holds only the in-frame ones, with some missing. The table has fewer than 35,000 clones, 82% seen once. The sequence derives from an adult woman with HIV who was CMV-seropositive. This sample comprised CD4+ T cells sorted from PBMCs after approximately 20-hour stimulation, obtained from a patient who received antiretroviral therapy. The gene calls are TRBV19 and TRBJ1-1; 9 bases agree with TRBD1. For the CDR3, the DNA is TGTGCCAGTAGTAACCTACAGGGGGCCGAAGCTTTCTTT. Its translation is CASSNLQGAEAFF.